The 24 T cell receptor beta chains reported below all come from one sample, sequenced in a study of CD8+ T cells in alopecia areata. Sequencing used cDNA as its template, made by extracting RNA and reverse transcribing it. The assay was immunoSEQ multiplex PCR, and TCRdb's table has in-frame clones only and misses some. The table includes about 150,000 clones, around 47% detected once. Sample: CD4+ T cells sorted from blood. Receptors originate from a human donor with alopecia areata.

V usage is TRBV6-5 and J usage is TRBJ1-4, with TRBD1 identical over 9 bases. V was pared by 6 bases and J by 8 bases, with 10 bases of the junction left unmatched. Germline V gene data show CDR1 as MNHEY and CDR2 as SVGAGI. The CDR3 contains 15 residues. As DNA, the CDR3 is TGTGCCAGCAGGCGATTCGGGACAGGGTACGAAAAACTGTTTTTT. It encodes CASRRFGTGYEKLFF.

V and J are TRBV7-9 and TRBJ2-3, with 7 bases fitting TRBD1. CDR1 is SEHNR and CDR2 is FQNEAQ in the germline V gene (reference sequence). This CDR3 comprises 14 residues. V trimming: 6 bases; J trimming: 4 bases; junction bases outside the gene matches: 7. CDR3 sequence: CASRNRGGSDTQYF. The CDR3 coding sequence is TGTGCCAGCAGAAACAGGGGCGGGTCAGATACGCAGTATTTT.

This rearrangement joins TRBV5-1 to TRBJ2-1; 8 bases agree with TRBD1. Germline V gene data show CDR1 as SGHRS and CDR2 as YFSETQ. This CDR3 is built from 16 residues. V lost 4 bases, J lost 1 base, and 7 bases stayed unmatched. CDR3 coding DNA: TGCGCCAGCAGCCTCCAGACAGGGGTATCCTACAATGAGCAGTTCTTC. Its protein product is CASSLQTGVSYNEQFF. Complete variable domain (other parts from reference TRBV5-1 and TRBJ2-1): KAGVTQTPRYLIKTRGQQVTLSCSPISGHRSVSWYQQTPGQGLQFLFEYFSETQRNKGNFPGRFSGRQFSNSRSEMNVSTLELGDSALYLCASSLQTGVSYNEQFFGPGTRLTVL.

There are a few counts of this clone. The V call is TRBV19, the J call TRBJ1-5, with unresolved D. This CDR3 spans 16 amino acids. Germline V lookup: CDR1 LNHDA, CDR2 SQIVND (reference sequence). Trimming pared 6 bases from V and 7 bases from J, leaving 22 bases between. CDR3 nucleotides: TGTGCCAGTAGACCCGAAGAAGGAGGGCGTACCCAGCCCCAGCATTTT. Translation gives CASRPEEGGRTQPQHF.

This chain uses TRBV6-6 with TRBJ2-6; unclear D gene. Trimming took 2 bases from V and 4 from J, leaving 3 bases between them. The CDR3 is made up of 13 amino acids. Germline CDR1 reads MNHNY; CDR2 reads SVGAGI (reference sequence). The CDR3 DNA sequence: TGTGCCAGCAGTTACGGGGGGGCCAACGTCCTGACTTTC. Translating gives CASSYGGANVLTF.

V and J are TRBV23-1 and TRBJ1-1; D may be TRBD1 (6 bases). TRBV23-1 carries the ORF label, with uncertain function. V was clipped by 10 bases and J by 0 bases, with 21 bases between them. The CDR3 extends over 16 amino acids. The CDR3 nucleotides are TGCGCCACCGGGGGGCACGACGAACGACTGAACACTGAAGCTTTCTTT. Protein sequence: CATGGHDERLNTEAFF.

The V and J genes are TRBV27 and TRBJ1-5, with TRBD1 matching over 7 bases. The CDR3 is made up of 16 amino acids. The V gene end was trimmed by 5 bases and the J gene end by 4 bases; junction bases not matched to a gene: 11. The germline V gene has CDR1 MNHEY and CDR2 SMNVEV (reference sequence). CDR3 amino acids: CASSPWTGGQNQPQHF. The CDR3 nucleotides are TGTGCCAGCAGTCCGTGGACAGGCGGACAGAATCAGCCCCAGCATTTT.

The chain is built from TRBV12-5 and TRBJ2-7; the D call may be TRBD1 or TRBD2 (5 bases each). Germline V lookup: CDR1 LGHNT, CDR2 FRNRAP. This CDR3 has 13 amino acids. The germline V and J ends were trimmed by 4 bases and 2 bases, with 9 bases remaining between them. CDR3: CASGSRGPYEQYF. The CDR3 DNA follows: TGTGCTAGTGGTTCCCGGGGACCCTACGAGCAGTACTTC.

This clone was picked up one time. The CDR3 sequence is CASRDSFYEQYF. CDR3 coding DNA: TGTGCCAGCAGAGACAGTTTCTACGAGCAGTACTTC. The J gene is TRBJ2-7, the V gene TRBV6-5; tentatively, D is TRBD1 (5 bases). Germline assignment: CDR1 MNHEY and CDR2 SVGAGI. Trimming removed 6 bases at V and 3 bases at J, with 9 bases between. The CDR3 consists of 12 residues.

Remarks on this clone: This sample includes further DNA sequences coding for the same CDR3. CDR3 in DNA: TGCAGCGTTTCAGGACAGTCCTACGAGCAGTACTTC. Protein: CSVSGQSYEQYF. The chain uses TRBV29-1 and TRBJ2-7, with a possible D match to TRBD1 (6 bases). The germline V and J ends were trimmed by 5 bases and 1 base, with 9 bases remaining between them. Germline loops: CDR1 SQVTM, CDR2 ANQGSEA. This CDR3 has 12 amino acids.

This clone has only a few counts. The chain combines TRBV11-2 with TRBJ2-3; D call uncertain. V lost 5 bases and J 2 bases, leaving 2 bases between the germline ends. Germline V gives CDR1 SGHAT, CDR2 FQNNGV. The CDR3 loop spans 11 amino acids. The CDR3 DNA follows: TGTGCCAGCAGCCACACAGATACGCAGTATTTT. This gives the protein CASSHTDTQYF.

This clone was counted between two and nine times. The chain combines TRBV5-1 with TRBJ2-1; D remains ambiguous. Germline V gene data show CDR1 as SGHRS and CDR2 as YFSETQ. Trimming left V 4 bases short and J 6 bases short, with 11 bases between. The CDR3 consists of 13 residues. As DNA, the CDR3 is TGCGCCAGCAGCACCACAGTGGGCAATGAGCAGTTCTTC. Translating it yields CASSTTVGNEQFF.

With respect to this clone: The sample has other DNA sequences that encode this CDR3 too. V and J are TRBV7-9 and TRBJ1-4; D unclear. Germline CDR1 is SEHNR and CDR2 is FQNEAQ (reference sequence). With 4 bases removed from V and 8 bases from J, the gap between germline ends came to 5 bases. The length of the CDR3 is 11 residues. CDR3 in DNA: TGTGCCAGCAGCTCGGGGGAAAAACTGTTTTTT. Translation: CASSSGEKLFF. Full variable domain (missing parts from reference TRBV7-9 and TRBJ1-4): DTGVSQNPRHKITKRGQNVTFRCDPISEHNRLYWYRQTLGQGPEFLTYFQNEAQLEKSRLLSDRFSAERPKGSFSTLEIQRTEQGDSAMYLCASSSGEKLFFGSGTQLSVL.

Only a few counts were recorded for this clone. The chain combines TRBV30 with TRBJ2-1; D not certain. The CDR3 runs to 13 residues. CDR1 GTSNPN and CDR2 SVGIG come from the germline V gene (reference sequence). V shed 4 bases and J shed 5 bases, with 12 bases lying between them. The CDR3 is CAWTGYQHNEQFF. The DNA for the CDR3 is TGTGCCTGGACAGGTTATCAACACAATGAGCAGTTCTTC.

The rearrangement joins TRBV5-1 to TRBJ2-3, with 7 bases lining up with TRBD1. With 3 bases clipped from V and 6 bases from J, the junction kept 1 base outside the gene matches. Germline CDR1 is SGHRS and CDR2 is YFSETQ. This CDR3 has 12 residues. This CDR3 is CASSSTGDTQYF. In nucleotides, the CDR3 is TGCGCCAGCAGCTCGACAGGGGATACGCAGTATTTT.

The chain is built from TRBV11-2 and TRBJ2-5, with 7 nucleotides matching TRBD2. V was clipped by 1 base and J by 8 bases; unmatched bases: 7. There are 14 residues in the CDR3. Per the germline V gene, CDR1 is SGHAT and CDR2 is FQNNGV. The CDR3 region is CASSLASGVVTQYF. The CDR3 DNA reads TGTGCCAGCAGCTTAGCTAGCGGAGTCGTAACCCAGTACTTC. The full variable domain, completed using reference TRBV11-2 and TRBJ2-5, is EAGVAQSPRYKIIEKRQSVAFWCNPISGHATLYWYQQILGQGPKLLIQFQNNGVVDDSQLPKDRFSAERLKGVDSTLKIQPAKLEDSAVYLCASSLASGVVTQYFGPGTRLLVL.

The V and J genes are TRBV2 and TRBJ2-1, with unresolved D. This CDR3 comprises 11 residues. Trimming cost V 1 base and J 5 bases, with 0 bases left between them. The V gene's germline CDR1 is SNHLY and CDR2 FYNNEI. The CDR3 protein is CASSEDNEQFF. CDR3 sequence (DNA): TGTGCCAGCAGTGAAGACAATGAGCAGTTCTTC.

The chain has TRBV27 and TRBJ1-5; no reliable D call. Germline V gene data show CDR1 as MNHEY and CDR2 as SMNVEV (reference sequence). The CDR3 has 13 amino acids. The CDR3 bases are TGTCCTCAGCGGGGTCCCGGCAATCAGCCCCAGCATTTT. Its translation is CPQRGPGNQPQHF.

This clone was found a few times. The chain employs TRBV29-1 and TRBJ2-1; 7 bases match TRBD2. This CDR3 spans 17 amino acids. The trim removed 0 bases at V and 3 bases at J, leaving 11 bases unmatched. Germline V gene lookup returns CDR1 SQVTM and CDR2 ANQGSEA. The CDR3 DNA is TGCAGCGTTGAAGACCCCCTACTAGCGAACGACTACAATGAGCAGTTCTTC. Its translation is CSVEDPLLANDYNEQFF.

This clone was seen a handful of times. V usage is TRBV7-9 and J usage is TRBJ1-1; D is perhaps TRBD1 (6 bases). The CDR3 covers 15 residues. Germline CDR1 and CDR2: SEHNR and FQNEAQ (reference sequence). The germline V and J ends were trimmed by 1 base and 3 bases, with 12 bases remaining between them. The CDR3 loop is CASSLVVGADTEAFF. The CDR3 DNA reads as TGTGCCAGCAGCTTAGTGGTGGGGGCGGACACTGAAGCTTTCTTT. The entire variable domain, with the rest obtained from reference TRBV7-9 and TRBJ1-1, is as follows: DTGVSQNPRHKITKRGQNVTFRCDPISEHNRLYWYRQTLGQGPEFLTYFQNEAQLEKSRLLSDRFSAERPKGSFSTLEIQRTEQGDSAMYLCASSLVVGADTEAFFGQGTRLTVV.

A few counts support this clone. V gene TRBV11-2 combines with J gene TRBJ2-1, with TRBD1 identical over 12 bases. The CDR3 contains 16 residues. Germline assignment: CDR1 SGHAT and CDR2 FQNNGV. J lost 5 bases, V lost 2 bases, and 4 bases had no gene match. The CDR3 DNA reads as TGTGCCAGCAGCTTACGGGACAGGGGGCTCGACAATGAGCAGTTCTTC. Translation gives CASSLRDRGLDNEQFF.

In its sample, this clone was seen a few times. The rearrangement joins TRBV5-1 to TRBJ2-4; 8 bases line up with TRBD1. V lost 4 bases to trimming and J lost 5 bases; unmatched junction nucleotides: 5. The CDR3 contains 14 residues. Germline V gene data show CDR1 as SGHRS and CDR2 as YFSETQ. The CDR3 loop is CASSLTGVENIQYF. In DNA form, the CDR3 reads TGCGCCAGCAGCCTGACAGGGGTGGAAAACATTCAGTACTTC.

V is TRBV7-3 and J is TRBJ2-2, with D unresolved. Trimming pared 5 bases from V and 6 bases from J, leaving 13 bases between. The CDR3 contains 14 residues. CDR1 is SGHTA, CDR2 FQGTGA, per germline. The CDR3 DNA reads TGTGCCAGCAGCCCCATCGGGCGGTCCGGGGAGCTGTTTTTT. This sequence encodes CASSPIGRSGELFF. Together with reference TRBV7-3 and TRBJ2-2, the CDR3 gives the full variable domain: GAGVSQTPSNKVTEKGKYVELRCDPISGHTALYWYRQSLGQGPEFLIYFQGTGAADDSGLPNDRFFAVRPEGSVSTLKIQRTERGDSAVYLCASSPIGRSGELFFGEGSRLTVL.

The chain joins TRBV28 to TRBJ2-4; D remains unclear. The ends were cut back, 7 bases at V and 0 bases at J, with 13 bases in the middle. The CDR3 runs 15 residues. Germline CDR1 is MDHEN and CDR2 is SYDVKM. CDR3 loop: CASIDSDPAKNIQYF. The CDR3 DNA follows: TGTGCCAGCATTGATTCAGATCCAGCCAAAAACATTCAGTACTTC.